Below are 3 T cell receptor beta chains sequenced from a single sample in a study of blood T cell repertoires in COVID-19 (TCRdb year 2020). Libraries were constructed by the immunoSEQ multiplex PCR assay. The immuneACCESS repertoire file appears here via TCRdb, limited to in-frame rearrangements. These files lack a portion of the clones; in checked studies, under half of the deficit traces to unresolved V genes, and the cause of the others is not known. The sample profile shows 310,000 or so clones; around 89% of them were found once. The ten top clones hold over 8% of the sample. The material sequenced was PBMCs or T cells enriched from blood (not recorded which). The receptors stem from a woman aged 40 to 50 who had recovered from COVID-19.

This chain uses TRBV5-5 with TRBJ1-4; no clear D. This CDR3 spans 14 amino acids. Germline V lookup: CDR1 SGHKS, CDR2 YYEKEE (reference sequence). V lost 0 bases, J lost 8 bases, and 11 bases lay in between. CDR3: CASSLGGIEEKLFF. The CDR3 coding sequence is TGTGCCAGCAGCTTGGGCGGGATAGAGGAAAAACTGTTTTTT.

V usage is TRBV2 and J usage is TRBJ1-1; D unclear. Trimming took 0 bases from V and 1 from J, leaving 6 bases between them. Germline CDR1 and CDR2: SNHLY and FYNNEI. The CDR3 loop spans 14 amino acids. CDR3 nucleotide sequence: TGTGCCAGCAGTGAAGCAACAACGAACACTGAAGCTTTCTTT. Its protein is CASSEATTNTEAFF.

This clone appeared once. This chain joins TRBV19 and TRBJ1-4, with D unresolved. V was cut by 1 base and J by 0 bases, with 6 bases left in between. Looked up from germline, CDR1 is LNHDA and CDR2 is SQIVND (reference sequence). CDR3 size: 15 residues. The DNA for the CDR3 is TGTGCCAGTAGTATAGGTCGGTCAACTAATGAAAAACTGTTTTTT. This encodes CASSIGRSTNEKLFF.